A selection of T cell receptor beta chains follows, all from one sample in a study of blood T cells in healthy people across ages. TCRdb itself ran the 5' RACE reads through MiXCR, one entry per CDR3 protein. The sample has roughly 1.7 million distinct CDR3 sequences, approximately 32% seen once. The sequenced material came from blood. The receptor source for this set is a young woman in good health. The CDR3 runs from the conserved cysteine through the conserved F or W. A D gene is named only where the DNA matches it firmly. Only part of the rows carry a size: once, few, many, or a class if the clone is expanded.

>TRBJ2-7|TRBV5-6|TRBD1|few
CASKRTGGEQYF
TGTGCCAGCAAACGGACAGGGGGCGAGCAGTACTTC
>TRBJ2-3|TRBV29-1|TRBD2|-
CSGRGNAGTSGKHTQYF
TGCAGCGGGCGGGGGAACGCCGGGACTAGCGGCAAACATACGCAGTATTTT
>TRBJ1-1|TRBV2|-|-
CASERNTEAFF
TGTGCCAGCGAACGGAACACTGAAGCTTTCTTT
>TRBJ1-2|TRBV6-1|-|-
CASRLYITGASVGYTF
TGTGCCAGCAGGCTCTATATAACGGGGGCGTCCGTTGGCTACACCTTC
>TRBJ2-7|TRBV2|TRBD2|-
CASKGLAESPHEQYF
TGTGCCAGCAAAGGACTAGCGGAGTCCCCCCACGAGCAGTACTTC
>TRBJ2-5|TRBV15|TRBD2|-
CATSICSGDQETQYF
TGTGCCACCAGCATATGTAGCGGGGACCAAGAGACCCAGTACTTC
>TRBJ2-3|TRBV5-1|-|-
CASSLFAGISSTDTQYF
TGCGCCAGCAGCTTGTTTGCGGGAATATCTAGCACAGATACGCAGTATTTT
>TRBJ1-5|TRBV12-3/TRBV12-4|-|few
CASSFGPANQPQHF
TGTGCCAGCAGTTTTGGCCCGGCCAATCAGCCCCAGCATTTT
>TRBJ2-7|TRBV6-2/TRBV6-3|TRBD2|few
CASSYAGDEQYF
TGTGCCAGCAGTTACGCGGGGGACGAGCAGTACTTC
>TRBJ2-3|TRBV4-1|-|-
CASSQDDLDLTDTQYF
TGCGCCAGCAGCCAAGATGATCTAGATCTCACAGATACGCAGTATTTT
>TRBJ2-7|TRBV5-5|-|-
CASSFRIGGDPYEQYF
TGTGCCAGCAGCTTTCGAATAGGGGGAGACCCGTACGAGCAGTACTTC
>TRBJ2-7|TRBV29-1|-|-
CSMLGRSYEQYF
TGCAGCATGCTCGGACGTAGCTACGAGCAGTACTTC
>TRBJ2-5|TRBV2|-|few
CASSEEQGWETQYF
TGTGCCAGCAGTGAGGAACAGGGATGGGAGACCCAGTACTTC
>TRBJ2-7|TRBV5-6|-|-
CASSSGQVAGLIYEQYF
TGTGCCAGCAGCTCAGGACAGGTCGCGGGGTTAATCTACGAGCAGTACTTC
>TRBJ1-2|TRBV4-1|-|once
CASNQDRAWGYTF
TGCGCCAGCAACCAAGATCGGGCTTGGGGCTACACCTTC
>TRBJ2-5|TRBV28|-|-
CASSHRDPNPEWETQYF
TGTGCCAGCAGTCACCGGGACCCCAATCCGGAGTGGGAGACCCAGTACTTC
>TRBJ2-1|TRBV20-1|TRBD2|-
CSASKASGYNEQFF
TGCAGTGCTAGCAAGGCTAGCGGTTACAATGAGCAGTTCTTC
>TRBJ2-3|TRBV14|-|-
CASSPVPRLARGTDTRYF
TGTGCCAGCAGCCCCGTCCCTCGACTTGCCCGGGGCACAGATACGCGGTATTTT
>TRBJ2-1|TRBV20-1|-|few
CSAPPSGSRNEQFF
TGCAGTGCTCCCCCGAGTGGGAGCAGGAATGAGCAGTTCTTC
>TRBJ2-1|TRBV24-1|TRBD2|-
CATSERLAGEQFF
TGTGCCACCAGTGAGCGACTAGCTGGTGAGCAGTTCTTC
>TRBJ2-5|TRBV12-3/TRBV12-4|-|many
CASSPVSKSETQYF
TGTGCCAGCAGTCCGGTGAGCAAATCGGAGACCCAGTACTTC
>TRBJ2-6|TRBV5-1|-|few
CASSLIGSSGANVLTF
TGCGCCAGCAGCTTGATTGGGAGCTCTGGGGCCAACGTCCTGACTTTC
>TRBJ2-3|TRBV9|-|-
CASGASTVRSDTQYF
TGTGCCAGCGGGGCATCGACCGTCCGGTCAGATACGCAGTATTTT
>TRBJ1-2|TRBV4-1|-|-
CASSQDGGQGIFGGYTF
TGCGCCAGCAGCCAAGATGGCGGGCAGGGGATATTCGGGGGCTACACCTTC
>TRBJ2-1|TRBV13|-|few
CASSLGPRQFF
TGTGCCAGCAGCTTAGGCCCTCGACAGTTCTTC
>TRBJ2-2|TRBV7-2|TRBD2|-
CASTRTSGYTGELFF
TGTGCCAGCACGAGGACTAGCGGATACACCGGGGAGCTGTTTTTT
>TRBJ2-1|TRBV27|-|-
CASSLSGVLYNEQFF
TGTGCCAGCAGTTTATCAGGGGTCCTCTACAATGAGCAGTTCTTC
>TRBJ1-2|TRBV20-1|-|-
CSVSGSHGYTF
TGCAGTGTTAGTGGCAGTCATGGCTACACCTTC
>TRBJ1-1|TRBV20-1|-|-
CSARGGTKNTEAFF
TGCAGTGCTAGAGGTGGGACAAAGAACACTGAAGCTTTCTTT
>TRBJ2-3|TRBV6-6|-|few
CARAGGVGTDTQYF
TGTGCCCGCGCCGGGGGCGTAGGCACAGATACGCAGTATTTT
>TRBJ1-6|TRBV16|-|-
CASSPYMGSPLHF
TGTGCCAGCAGCCCCTACATGGGTTCACCCCTCCACTTT
>TRBJ2-1|TRBV3-1|TRBD1|-
CASSPGQGEAEQFF
TGTGCCAGCAGCCCCGGACAGGGTGAGGCTGAGCAGTTCTTC